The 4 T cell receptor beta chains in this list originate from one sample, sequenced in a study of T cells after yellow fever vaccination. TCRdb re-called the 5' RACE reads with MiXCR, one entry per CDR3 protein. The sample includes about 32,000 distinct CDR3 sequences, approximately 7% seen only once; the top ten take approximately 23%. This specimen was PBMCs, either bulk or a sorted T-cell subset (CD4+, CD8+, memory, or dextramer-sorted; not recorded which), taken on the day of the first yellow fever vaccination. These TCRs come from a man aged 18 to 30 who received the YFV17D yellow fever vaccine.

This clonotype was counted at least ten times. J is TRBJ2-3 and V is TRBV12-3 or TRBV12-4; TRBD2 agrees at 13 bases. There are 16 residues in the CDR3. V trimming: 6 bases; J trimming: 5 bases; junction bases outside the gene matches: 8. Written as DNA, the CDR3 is TGTGCCAGCAGGGTACTAGCGGGGGGGCCGGTAGATACGCAGTATTTT. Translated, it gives CASRVLAGGPVDTQYF.

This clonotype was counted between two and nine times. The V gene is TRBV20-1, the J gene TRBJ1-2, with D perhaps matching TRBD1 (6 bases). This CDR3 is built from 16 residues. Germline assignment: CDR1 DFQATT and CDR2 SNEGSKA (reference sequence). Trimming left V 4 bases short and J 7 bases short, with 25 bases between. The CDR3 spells CSATVPQGFKRSGYTF. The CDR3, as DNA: TGCAGTGCTACAGTACCACAGGGATTTAAGCGTTCTGGCTACACCTTC.

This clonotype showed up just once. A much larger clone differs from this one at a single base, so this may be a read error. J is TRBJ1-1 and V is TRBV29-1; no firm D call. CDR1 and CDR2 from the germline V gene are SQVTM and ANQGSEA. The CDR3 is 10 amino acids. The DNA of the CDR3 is TGCAGCGTGCAGAACACTGTAGCTTTCTTT. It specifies CSVQNTVAFF.

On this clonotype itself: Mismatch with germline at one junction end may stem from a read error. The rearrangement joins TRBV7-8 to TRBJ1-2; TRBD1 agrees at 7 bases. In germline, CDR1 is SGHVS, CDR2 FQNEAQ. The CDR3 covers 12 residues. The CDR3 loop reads CASSPDRDGYTF. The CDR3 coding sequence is TGTGCCAGCAGCCCCGACAGGGATGGGTACACCTTC.